This TCR beta chain was obtained from a study of neurological immune-mediated disorders. Comment on this clonotype: A read error may be the cause here, since a much bigger clone is one base away.

PBMCs stored at -80 C, 2 million in total, were the source of the unsorted libraries. The CDR3 is 12 residues long. In germline, CDR1 is MDHEN, CDR2 SYDVKM. TCRdb reanalysed the 5' RACE reads using MiXCR and keeps one entry per CDR3 protein. The sample has some 77,000 distinct CDR3 sequences, around 9.9% seen once. Sequencing was carried out using PBMCs. The sequence was collected from a man in his fifties or sixties in good health. This chain links TRBV28 with TRBJ2-3; no firm D call. The CDR3: CASSWWVDTRYF. Here the CDR3 DNA reads TGTGCCAGCAGTTGGTGGGTAGATACGCGGTATTTT. The full variable domain, its missing parts supplied by reference TRBV28 and TRBJ2-3, is DVKVTQSSRYLVKRTGEKVFLECVQDMDHENMFWYRQDPGLGLRLIYFSYDVKMKEKGDIPEGYSVSREKKERFSLILESASTNQTSMYLCASSWWVDTRYFGPGTRLTVL.